The 14 T cell receptor beta chains below were found in one sample sequenced in a study of naive and memory T cell subsets. Antigens of these TCRs are unknown. Study-wide results and limits: Especially in CD8 cells, naive repertoires contained a few larger clonotypes, possibly CD45RA-re-expressing memory cells.

The beta constant-region primer was an equimolar mix of two oligonucleotides covering TRBC1 and TRBC2. Four rounds of PCR amplified the ligated cDNA using nested alpha and beta constant-region primers plus SP2. TCRdb called the UMI-ligation and nested PCR reads again in MiXCR, with one record for every CDR3 protein. The sample shows more than 120,000 distinct CDR3 sequences, about a fifth of them seen only once. The sequenced sample was naive CD8+ T cells from blood. The source of these receptors is a human donor in good health.

The gene calls are TRBV12-5 and TRBJ2-7, with unresolved D. V gave up 2 bases and J gave up 3 bases, with 5 bases separating them. The CDR3 spans 12 residues. Per germline, CDR1 LGHNT and CDR2 FRNRAP. CDR3 nucleotides: TGTGCTAGTGGTTTGTGGGTCTACGAGCAGTACTTC. This sequence encodes CASGLWVYEQYF.

The CDR3 bases are TGTGCCAGCAGCAGGACTAGCGGGAGCGGTCGGAATGAGCAGTTCTTC. Amino acids: CASSRTSGSGRNEQFF. This chain joins TRBV2 and TRBJ2-1; 13 bases match TRBD2. The CDR3 totals 16 residues. Trimming removed 6 bases from V and 7 bases from J; junction bases left unmatched: 9. CDR1 is SNHLY and CDR2 is FYNNEI in the germline V gene.

This clonotype was counted a few times. The rearrangement joins TRBV2 to TRBJ2-2; 11 nucleotides line up with TRBD2. Per germline, CDR1 SNHLY and CDR2 FYNNEI. Trimming at V came to 6 bases and at J to 4 bases, leaving 7 bases not matched to a gene. The CDR3 extends over 16 amino acids. The CDR3 DNA reads as TGTGCCAGCAGCCCTACTAGCGGGAGCTCCACCGGGGAGCTGTTTTTT. Its translation: CASSPTSGSSTGELFF.

A few counts support this clonotype. The chain is built from TRBV15 and TRBJ2-1, with 7 nucleotides matching TRBD1. CDR1 and CDR2 from the germline V gene are LNHNV and YYDKDF (reference sequence). This CDR3 has 14 residues. Trimming cost V 8 bases and J 5 bases; bases outside gene matches: 9. CDR3 loop: CATRGRGFNNEQFF. CDR3 DNA sequence: TGTGCCACCCGGGGCAGGGGGTTTAACAATGAGCAGTTCTTC.

The chain employs TRBV29-1 and TRBJ2-7, with D unclear. CDR1 is SQVTM, CDR2 ANQGSEA, per germline. V gave up 1 base and J gave up 4 bases, with 8 bases separating them. The CDR3 consists of 12 residues. The CDR3 sequence is CSVEAREYEQYF. The CDR3 nucleotides are TGCAGCGTTGAAGCCCGCGAATACGAGCAGTACTTC.

The V and J genes are TRBV24-1 and TRBJ2-1; no clear D. Trimming stripped 1 base from V and 6 bases from J, with 9 bases between. CDR3 length equals 14 residues. Germline V lookup: CDR1 KGHDR, CDR2 SFDVKD. CDR3 loop: CATSDFPRFNEQFF. The CDR3 nucleotides are TGTGCCACCAGTGATTTTCCCAGATTCAATGAGCAGTTCTTC.

This clonotype was counted a few times. The rearrangement uses TRBV28 and TRBJ2-7; tentatively, D is TRBD1 (6 bases). CDR3 length equals 13 residues. V was cut by 9 bases and J by 5 bases, with 17 bases left in between. CDR1 and CDR2 from the germline V gene are MDHEN and SYDVKM. CDR3 protein: CASWGQGPDEQYF. CDR3 bases: TGTGCCAGTTGGGGGCAGGGTCCGGACGAGCAGTACTTC.

The chain is built from TRBV9 and TRBJ1-1; D call uncertain. Germline V lookup: CDR1 SGDLS, CDR2 YYNGEE. The CDR3 totals 15 residues. V was pared by 4 bases and J by 3 bases, with 16 bases between. CDR3 region: CASSREDPPDTEAFF. CDR3 coding DNA: TGTGCCAGCAGCCGGGAGGACCCACCTGACACTGAAGCTTTCTTT.

CDR3 amino acids: CASSPIRGNYEQYF. CDR3 nucleotides: TGTGCCAGCAGCCCGATCCGGGGGAACTACGAGCAGTACTTC. The V call is TRBV27, the J call TRBJ2-7, with D possibly matching TRBD2 (6 bases). CDR3 length: 14 residues. The germline V gene has CDR1 MNHEY and CDR2 SMNVEV (reference sequence). Trimming took 6 bases from V and 3 from J, leaving 15 bases between them.

DNA for the CDR3: TGTGCCAGCAGTTTTCTCCTAGGGGGAGATACGCAGTATTTT. Translated: CASSFLLGGDTQYF. The chain is built from TRBV28 and TRBJ2-3, with D possibly being TRBD1 (6 bases). V lost 3 bases and J lost 5, with 12 bases in between. The germline V gene has CDR1 MDHEN and CDR2 SYDVKM. This CDR3 has 14 residues.

The chain combines TRBV27 with TRBJ2-7, with a tentative D call TRBD2 (6 bases). The CDR3 loop spans 13 amino acids. V lost 3 bases and J lost 5, with 11 bases in between. Germline V gene lookup returns CDR1 MNHEY and CDR2 SMNVEV (reference sequence). CDR3 residues: CASSLGGTHEQYF. The CDR3 DNA reads as TGTGCCAGCAGTTTGGGAGGAACCCACGAGCAGTACTTC.

J is TRBJ1-1 and V is TRBV29-1, with D maybe TRBD1 (6 bases). Trimming removed 1 base from V and 10 bases from J, with 13 bases in between. The CDR3 loop spans 12 amino acids. CDR1 is SQVTM and CDR2 is ANQGSEA in the germline V gene. Here the CDR3 DNA reads TGCAGCGTTGAAGTTGGGGCCAGGGGAGCTTTCTTT. Its protein is CSVEVGARGAFF.

This chain connects TRBV28 to TRBJ2-7, with TRBD1 matching over 9 bases. The CDR3 has 16 residues. The V segment lost 2 bases and the J segment 1 base; nucleotides outside the gene matches: 6. Per germline, CDR1 MDHEN and CDR2 SYDVKM. The CDR3 sequence: CASSLIGGTGSYEQYF. The CDR3 DNA follows: TGTGCCAGCAGTTTAATAGGGGGGACAGGGTCCTACGAGCAGTACTTC.

In the case of this clonotype: One end of the junction varies from germline; a read error may be responsible. This chain connects TRBV5-6 to TRBJ2-2, with D unclear. Germline CDR1 reads SGHDT; CDR2 reads YYEEEE. This CDR3 comprises 12 residues. The CDR3 region is CASSSKTGELFF. For the CDR3, the DNA is TGTGCCAGCAGCTCGAAAACCGGGGAGCTGTTTTTT.